This TCR beta chain was identified during a study of blood T cells in healthy people across ages (dated by TCRdb to the mid-2010s). About the investigation overall: In model experiments, roughly one uniquely barcoded TCR beta cDNA molecule per two T cells was captured by template switching. The study measured age-related changes in TCR beta repertoire diversity using deep sequencing normalized with unique cDNA molecular identifiers. The donors were split into four age groups: young (average 16 years), middle-aged (over 35), aged (roughly 68) and long-lived (approximately 80). To avoid experimental bias, donors of different ages were spread randomly across the sequencing lanes. The study analyzed two additional independent replicas of 1 million unique cDNA reads from the same blood draw for two donors, one aged 18 to 29 and one aged 80 or older.

The CDR3 runs 14 residues from the cysteine to the phenylalanine. Only CDR3 DNA is held: 42 bases, read in frame from base 1. The V and J ends are trimmed by 10 bases and 7 bases, leaving 22 bases between them. For CDR1 and CDR2, the germline V gene lists SNHLY and FYNNEI. To prepare the library, 5' RACE was applied. Reads for this sample came from an Illumina HiSeq 2500. The second PCR ran for about 7 to 11 cycles and used a J-beta primer mix along with a sample-barcoded 5' primer. Each TCR beta cDNA molecule received a unique molecular identifier from a template-switch 5' adaptor carrying 12 random nucleotides. At least 2.5 million CDR3-containing paired-end reads were obtained from each sample. All of the RNA was converted into first-strand cDNA using the Mint cDNA synthesis kit, with a TRBC-specific oligonucleotide serving as the primer. Following uracil-DNA glycosylase treatment, a first 18-cycle PCR with universal primers M1SS and BC2_uni_R was performed on all cDNA. As for how the authors treated the data: Each sample was normalized by randomly selecting 1 million high-quality reads, each carrying a distinct molecular identifier. Reads sharing molecular identifiers were discarded rather than binned into consensus sequences. MiTCR, with a Q25 quality threshold and the strictest error-elimination algorithm, was used for CDR3 identification, clonotype clustering and error correction. A nonparametric unseen species model with Euler transformation was used to estimate a lower bound on total TCR beta diversity. The public reads were reprocessed in TCRdb via fastp at Q25 and MiXCR, keeping in-frame beta chains. Rows matching on CDR3 protein sequence are summarized as one entry with the most common DNA and genes. TCRdb's processing, not the authors', yielded these V and J calls. This sample gives about 970,000 distinct CDR3 sequences in total; 51% of them show up just once. The ten largest clones add up to 20% to 25% of the sample.

Systemically healthy Caucasian individuals from Russia, roughly 40 in total and aged about 6 to 100 years, were included as donors. Each donor gave 8.5 to 10 milliliters of peripheral blood, collected into EDTA-treated Vacutainer tubes. Ficoll-Paque density-gradient centrifugation was used to isolate PBMCs, with at least 7 million per sample. Trizol reagent was used to extract total RNA from PBMCs, with at least 5.5 micrograms per sample. For every donor, an aliquot of PBMCs went through flow cytometry to measure the percentages of naive CD45RAhigh/CD27high T cells. On this clonotype: Its antigen remains unidentified. There are no base qualities to consult, and no much larger clone falls within one base.

The paper's findings and limits, for the study overall: As age increased, observed TCR beta diversity per million T cells dropped in a roughly linear way, and a significant reduction was already evident by age about 40. The CMV infection status of donors was not known, potentially confounding age-related changes in expanded clonotypes. Compared with the aged group, the long-lived group had more naive CD4+ T cells, fewer expanded clones and increased TCR diversity, suggesting age selection. Estimates of total diversity based on one million sequenced T cells were regarded as lower bounds and as underestimates. Since profiling was done on bulk unsorted PBMCs, naive and antigen-experienced compartments could not be conclusively compared. A strong correlation was found between observed TCR beta diversity and the percentage of naive T cells measured by flow cytometry.

Sequencing was carried out using blood. The receptor was derived from a woman between 55 and 75 years old in good health. The V and J genes are TRBV2 and TRBJ1-2; perhaps TRBD1 is the D gene, with 5 bases matching. The DNA sequence reads TGTGCCACGAGAAAGGGTTTAGACAGCTGTGGCTACACCTTC. Protein translation: CATRKGLDSCGYTF.